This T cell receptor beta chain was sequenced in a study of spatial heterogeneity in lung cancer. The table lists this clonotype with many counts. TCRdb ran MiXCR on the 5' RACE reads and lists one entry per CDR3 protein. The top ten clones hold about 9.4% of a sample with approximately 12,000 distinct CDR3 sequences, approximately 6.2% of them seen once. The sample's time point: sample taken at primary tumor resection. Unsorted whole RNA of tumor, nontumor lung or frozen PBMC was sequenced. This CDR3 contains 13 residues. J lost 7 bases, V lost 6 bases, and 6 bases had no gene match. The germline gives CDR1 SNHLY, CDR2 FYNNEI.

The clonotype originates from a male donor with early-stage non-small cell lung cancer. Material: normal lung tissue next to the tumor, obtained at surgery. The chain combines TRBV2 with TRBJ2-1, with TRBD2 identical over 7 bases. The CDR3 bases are TGTGCCAGCAGGTCGGGACTAATGAATGAGCAGTTCTTC. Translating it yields CASRSGLMNEQFF.